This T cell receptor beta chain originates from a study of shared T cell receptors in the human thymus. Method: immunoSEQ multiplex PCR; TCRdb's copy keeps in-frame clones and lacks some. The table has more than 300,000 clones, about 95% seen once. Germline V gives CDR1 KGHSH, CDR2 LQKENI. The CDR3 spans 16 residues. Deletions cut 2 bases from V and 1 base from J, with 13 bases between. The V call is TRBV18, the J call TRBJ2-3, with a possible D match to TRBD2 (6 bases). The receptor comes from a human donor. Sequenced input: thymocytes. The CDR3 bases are TGTGCCAGCTCACCAAAGAAGGGACTCTGCACAGATACGCAGTATTTT. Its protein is CASSPKKGLCTDTQYF.